One sample yielded the 25 T cell receptor beta chains listed below, sequenced in a study of cytomegalovirus exposure and HLA in healthy donors. PCR was performed using 60 Vbeta and 13 Jbeta primers. Measured with immunoSEQ multiplex PCR; TCRdb has only the in-frame clones, and not every one. The top ten hold about 1% of the sample, which has fewer than 250,000 clones, 80% to 85% seen once. Sequences were obtained from PBMCs. The receptors were sampled from a woman aged 40 to 50 in good health and CMV-seronegative.

This chain connects TRBV4-3 to TRBJ1-3; D unresolved. Trimming pared 2 bases from V and 3 bases from J, leaving 11 bases between. Germline V gene sequence: CDR1 LGHNA, CDR2 YSLEER. This CDR3 is 15 amino acids long. CDR3 in DNA: TGCGCCAGCAGCCAAATATGGGCAGGTGGAAACACCATATATTTT. This codes for CASSQIWAGGNTIYF.

This clone came up a few times. The CDR3 loop is CASSLGRKLAGGSYNEQFF. CDR3 DNA sequence: TGTGCCAGCAGCTTAGGTCGGAAGCTAGCGGGAGGCTCCTACAATGAGCAGTTCTTC. The rearrangement links TRBV11-2 to TRBJ2-1, with 11 bases that match TRBD2. Trimming took 1 base from V and 0 from J; bases not matched to a gene: 8. Germline-derived CDR1 and CDR2 are SGHAT and FQNNGV. CDR3 length: 19 amino acids.

The chain links TRBV4-3 to TRBJ2-7, with 7 bases that match TRBD2. This CDR3 spans 17 amino acids. Per the germline V gene, CDR1 is LGHNA and CDR2 is YSLEER. With 0 bases clipped from V and 3 bases from J, the junction kept 11 bases outside the gene matches. As DNA, the CDR3 is TGCGCCAGCAGCCAAGATCGCCCCCGCGGCGGGAGCTACGAGCAGTACTTC. Translating it yields CASSQDRPRGGSYEQYF.

The V gene is TRBV18, the J gene TRBJ2-1; 12 bases are shared with TRBD1. The CDR3 runs 15 residues. J gave up 7 bases and V 5 bases, and 6 bases lay outside the gene matches. Germline CDR1 and CDR2: KGHSH and LQKENI. The DNA of the CDR3 is TGTGCCAGCTCATTGGGACAGGGGGCGCGAAATGAGCAGTTCTTC. Translation gives CASSLGQGARNEQFF.

The chain combines TRBV7-9 with TRBJ1-5; 12 bases map to TRBD1. CDR3 length: 19 residues. Looked up from germline, CDR1 is SEHNR and CDR2 is FQNEAQ (reference sequence). Germline trimming cut 3 bases from V and 2 bases from J; bases unmatched to any gene: 11. The CDR3 loop reads CASSLEGTGGPIGNQPQHF. The CDR3, as DNA: TGTGCCAGCAGCTTGGAGGGGACAGGGGGCCCTATCGGCAATCAGCCCCAGCATTTT.

J is TRBJ2-7 and V is TRBV6-5; 8 positions agree with TRBD2. V shed 2 bases and J 7 bases; nucleotides not matched to a gene: 4. The CDR3 has 13 amino acids. Germline-derived CDR1 and CDR2 are MNHEY and SVGAGI. The CDR3 DNA follows: TGTGCCAGCAGTTACATTGCGGGAGGTGAGCAGTACGTC. Translating it yields CASSYIAGGEQYV.

V is TRBV27 and J is TRBJ2-5; the D gene is possibly TRBD2 (6 bases). The CDR3 covers 20 residues. Germline loops: CDR1 MNHEY, CDR2 SMNVEV (reference sequence). The V gene lost 5 bases and the J gene lost 5 bases, with 33 bases spanning the gap. In DNA form, the CDR3 reads TGTGCCAGCAGTCTGAGTCCTCCGGGACTTTCCGGCTATGGGGAGGAGACCCAGTACTTC. Encoded protein: CASSLSPPGLSGYGEETQYF.

This clone has just one count. The V gene is TRBV5-1, the J gene TRBJ2-1; D is undetermined. Germline V CDR1 and CDR2: SGHRS, YFSETQ. This CDR3 is 14 amino acids long. Between the trimmed V and J ends, which lost 0 bases and 8 bases, there was a span of 12 bases. The CDR3 DNA follows: TGCGCCAGCAGCTTGGCCGAGCCGCCTGATGAGCAGTTCTTC. This translates into CASSLAEPPDEQFF.

The V gene is TRBV2, the J gene TRBJ1-2; 8 positions agree with TRBD1. The V gene's germline CDR1 is SNHLY and CDR2 FYNNEI. The length of the CDR3 is 13 residues. Losses at the gene ends were 4 bases for V and 3 bases for J; bases not matched to a gene: 1. In nucleotides, the CDR3 is TGTGCCAGCAGTGCAGGGGGCGACTATGGCTACACCTTC. It is translated as CASSAGGDYGYTF.

With regard to this clone: This sample also contains other DNA sequences that code for the same CDR3. The gene calls are TRBV19 and TRBJ1-1; D is perhaps TRBD1 (6 bases). The V end was cut by 1 base, the J end by 1 base, with 7 bases between. The CDR3 loop spans 14 amino acids. The germline gives CDR1 LNHDA, CDR2 SQIVND (reference sequence). The CDR3 DNA sequence: TGTGCCAGTAGTATAGTACAGGGGAACACTGAAGCTTTCTTT. It encodes CASSIVQGNTEAFF.

This clone came up a few times. V is TRBV7-2 and J is TRBJ2-3; D perhaps matches TRBD2 (5 bases). Germline V gene lookup returns CDR1 SGHTA and CDR2 FQGNSA. With 2 bases removed from V and 1 base from J, the gap between germline ends came to 7 bases. The CDR3 consists of 14 residues. The CDR3 protein is CASSLTGGTDTQYF. CDR3 DNA: TGTGCCAGCAGCTTAACCGGGGGCACAGATACGCAGTATTTT. The variable domain in full, completed from reference TRBV7-2 and TRBJ2-3, reads GAGVSQSPSNKVTEKGKDVELRCDPISGHTALYWYRQSLGQGLEFLIYFQGNSAPDKSGLPSDRFSAERTGGSVSTLTIQRTQQEDSAVYLCASSLTGGTDTQYFGPGTRLTVL.

This clone has a handful of counts. The chain recombines TRBV7-3 with TRBJ2-1, with 14 nucleotides matching TRBD2. The CDR3 is 17 amino acids. CDR1 and CDR2 (germline): SGHTA, FQGTGA. V dropped 2 bases and J dropped 9; count of bases not matched to a gene: 9. The CDR3 reads CASSLAGLAGGWSEQFF. In nucleotides, the CDR3 is TGTGCCAGCAGCTTAGCCGGACTAGCGGGAGGTTGGAGTGAGCAGTTCTTC.

There are many counts of this clone. CDR3 sequence reads: CASSVAGQTNYGYTF. The DNA for the CDR3 is TGTGCCAGCAGCGTAGCAGGACAGACTAACTATGGCTACACCTTC. V gene TRBV9 combines with J gene TRBJ1-2; a weak D match, TRBD1 (6 bases). V lost 0 bases to trimming and J lost 0 bases, with 9 bases between them. The CDR3 loop spans 15 amino acids. CDR1 is SGDLS, CDR2 YYNGEE, per germline.

V and J are TRBV10-3 and TRBJ2-2; TRBD2 aligns across 10 bases. Germline values: CDR1 ENHRY, CDR2 SYGVKD. The CDR3 is made up of 17 amino acids. J was trimmed by 0 bases and V by 2 bases; bases with no gene match: 3. CDR3 sequence (DNA): TGTGCCATCAGTGAGGGACTAGCGGATACGAACACCGGGGAGCTGTTTTTT. Amino acid sequence: CAISEGLADTNTGELFF.

This chain joins TRBV19 and TRBJ2-5; perhaps TRBD2 as D (6 bases). This CDR3 is built from 11 residues. V was pared by 6 bases and J by 7 bases, with 9 bases between. Germline V gene data show CDR1 as LNHDA and CDR2 as SQIVND (reference sequence). CDR3 in amino acids: CASREGWTQYF. The CDR3 bases are TGTGCCAGTAGGGAGGGATGGACCCAGTACTTC.

The chain couples TRBV29-1 to TRBJ2-2; maybe TRBD1 (6 bases). The CDR3 has 14 amino acids. Germline values: CDR1 SQVTM, CDR2 ANQGSEA. Between the trimmed V and J ends, which lost 4 bases and 4 bases, there was a span of 13 bases. This CDR3 reads CSVGRGRGTGELFF. The CDR3 nucleotides are TGCAGCGTTGGCAGGGGTCGCGGCACCGGGGAGCTGTTTTTT.

The rearrangement uses TRBV5-6 and TRBJ1-2; D gene ambiguous. The CDR3 has 12 amino acids. V was trimmed by 3 bases and J by 1 base, leaving 4 bases between them. The germline V gene encodes CDR1 SGHDT and CDR2 YYEEEE. DNA of the CDR3: TGTGCCAGCAGCTCCTTTAACTATGGCTACACCTTC. Amino acids: CASSSFNYGYTF.

The CDR3, as DNA: TGCGCCAGCAGCTTCGGAGGGACTCAAGAGACCCAGTACTTC. Translated: CASSFGGTQETQYF. The chain recombines TRBV5-1 with TRBJ2-5, with D possibly being TRBD2 (6 bases). CDR3 size: 14 residues. Deletions cut 2 bases from V and 2 bases from J, with 10 bases between. The V gene's germline CDR1 is SGHRS and CDR2 YFSETQ.

The J gene is TRBJ1-5, the V gene TRBV5-8; a weak D match, TRBD1 (5 bases). V lost 6 bases and J lost 3, with 19 bases in between. Germline assignment: CDR1 SGHTS and CDR2 YDEGEE. The CDR3 has 16 amino acids. The DNA for the CDR3 is TGTGCCAGCACCGTGGACGCAGGGTATACCAATCAGCCCCAGCATTTT. Protein: CASTVDAGYTNQPQHF.

The chain carries TRBV7-9 and TRBJ1-6; D is unresolved. Germline lookup yields CDR1 SEHNR and CDR2 FQNEAQ (reference sequence). V gave up 1 base and J gave up 4 bases, with 14 bases separating them. The CDR3 runs to 17 residues. CDR3 sequence (DNA): TGTGCCAGCAGCTTAGGAGGACGGTGGAGGTATAATTCACCCCTCCACTTT. Translating gives CASSLGGRWRYNSPLHF. Using reference TRBV7-9 and TRBJ1-6 for the parts outside the CDR3, the full variable domain is DTGVSQNPRHKITKRGQNVTFRCDPISEHNRLYWYRQTLGQGPEFLTYFQNEAQLEKSRLLSDRFSAERPKGSFSTLEIQRTEQGDSAMYLCASSLGGRWRYNSPLHFGNGTRLTVT.

The rearrangement joins TRBV4-1 to TRBJ1-4; 8 bases agree with TRBD1. Losses at the gene ends were 5 bases for V and 13 bases for J; bases not matched to a gene: 15. The CDR3 contains 15 residues. Germline V gene data show CDR1 as MGHRA and CDR2 as YSYEKL. CDR3 protein: CASSSTGVRMKRLFF. CDR3 in DNA: TGCGCCAGCAGCTCGACAGGGGTCAGAATGAAAAGACTGTTTTTT.

This chain links TRBV5-6 with TRBJ2-1; D is perhaps TRBD2 (5 bases). Trimming took off 3 bases at V and 0 bases at J, with 7 bases between the two ends. Germline V gene data show CDR1 as SGHDT and CDR2 as YYEEEE. The CDR3 consists of 14 residues. Here the CDR3 DNA reads TGTGCCAGCAGCTCGACTATCTCCTACAATGAGCAGTTCTTC. Amino acids: CASSSTISYNEQFF. Drawing the rest from reference TRBV5-6 and TRBJ2-1, the complete variable domain is DAGVTQSPTHLIKTRGQQVTLRCSPKSGHDTVSWYQQALGQGPQFIFQYYEEEERQRGNFPDRFSGHQFPNYSSELNVNALLLGDSALYLCASSSTISYNEQFFGPGTRLTVL.

This chain uses TRBV6-5 with TRBJ2-5, with 10 bases aligning to TRBD1. The J call may be faulty, since TRBJ2-7 better matches the DNA end. Germline V gives CDR1 MNHEY, CDR2 SVGAGI. The CDR3 has 15 residues. The CDR3 DNA follows: TGTGCCAGCAGTTTGGCCGGGACAGGGGATACCGAGCAGTACTTC. Residues: CASSLAGTGDTEQYF.

This clone was observed once. This CDR3 reads CASSWGGPDYGYTF. CDR3 sequence (DNA): TGTGCCAGCAGCTGGGGGGGTCCAGACTATGGCTACACCTTC. The genes are TRBV5-6 and TRBJ1-2, with D possibly matching TRBD1 (5 bases). Germline V gives CDR1 SGHDT, CDR2 YYEEEE. Trimming took off 3 bases at V and 3 bases at J, with 12 bases between the two ends. This CDR3 is built from 14 residues.

The chain has TRBV11-3 and TRBJ1-1; tentatively, D is TRBD1 (6 bases). The CDR3 is made up of 15 amino acids. Germline values: CDR1 SGHNT, CDR2 YENEEA. V was clipped by 5 bases and J by 0 bases, with 13 bases between them. Here the CDR3 reads CASSGQGIMNTEAFF. DNA of the CDR3: TGTGCCAGCAGCGGGCAGGGGATTATGAACACTGAAGCTTTCTTT.